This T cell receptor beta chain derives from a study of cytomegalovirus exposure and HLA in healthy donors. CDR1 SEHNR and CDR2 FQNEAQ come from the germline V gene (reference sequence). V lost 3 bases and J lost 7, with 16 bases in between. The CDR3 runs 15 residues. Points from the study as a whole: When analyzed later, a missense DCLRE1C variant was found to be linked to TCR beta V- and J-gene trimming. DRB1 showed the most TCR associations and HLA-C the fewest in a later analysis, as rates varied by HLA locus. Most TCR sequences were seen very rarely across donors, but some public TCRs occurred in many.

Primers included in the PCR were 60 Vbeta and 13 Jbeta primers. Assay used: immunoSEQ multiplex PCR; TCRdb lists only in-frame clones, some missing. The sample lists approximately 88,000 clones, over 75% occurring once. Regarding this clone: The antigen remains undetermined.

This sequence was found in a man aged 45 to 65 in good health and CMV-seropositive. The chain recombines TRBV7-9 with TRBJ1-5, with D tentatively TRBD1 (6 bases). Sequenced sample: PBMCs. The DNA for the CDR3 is TGTGCCAGCAGCTTGAGTTGGGGGCGCGAGCAGCCCCAGCATTTT. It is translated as CASSLSWGREQPQHF.